This TCR beta chain was captured by sequencing in a study of STAT3 mutations in large granular lymphocyte leukemia. The assay was immunoSEQ multiplex PCR, and TCRdb's table has in-frame clones only and misses some. The table shows over a thousand clones, with 65% to 75% occurring only once. This clone was seen only once. Its antigen is not known. V was shortened by 2 bases and J by 6 bases, with 7 bases between the two germline ends. There are 12 residues in the CDR3. Germline assignment: CDR1 MNHNY and CDR2 SVGAGI (reference sequence). Study observations and caveats: Samples missed the first appearance of the clone. TCR clonotype switching after therapy occurred in about 30% of the 18 patients. Every T-LGLL patient had at least one immunodominant TCRbeta clonotype.

The chain links TRBV6-6 to TRBJ1-2, with unresolved D. This clonotype was sampled from a woman between 65 and 79 years old with T-cell large granular lymphocyte leukemia. Some clones in this sample may be carry-over from other donors' samples. Specimen: peripheral blood mononuclear cells. In nucleotides, the CDR3 is TGTGCCAGCAGTTACCGGGAGGATGGCTACACCTTC. Amino acids: CASSYREDGYTF.